This TCR beta chain was sequenced for a study of T cells in Graves' hyperthyroidism and ophthalmopathy. This clonotype was seen ten or more times. Researchers took RNA transcripts and amplified the TCR beta CDR3 regions from them. HTBI primers were used for first-round RT-PCR of the TCR CDR3. Each CDR3 protein is one row after TCRdb ran MiXCR on the multiplex PCR reads. The table has 200,000 to 300,000 distinct CDR3 sequences, around 15% seen once. The CDR3 is 12 residues long. The germline V gene has CDR1 PRHDT and CDR2 FYEKMQ (reference sequence). Trimming stripped 4 bases from V and 7 bases from J, with 9 bases between.

The TCR originated in a woman between 18 and 29 years old with Graves' ophthalmopathy. The gene calls are TRBV13 and TRBJ2-3; D is unresolved. Sample: blood. The CDR3 protein is CASSSAFYTQYF. Written as DNA, the CDR3 is TGTGCCAGCAGCTCCGCCTTCTATACGCAGTATTTT.